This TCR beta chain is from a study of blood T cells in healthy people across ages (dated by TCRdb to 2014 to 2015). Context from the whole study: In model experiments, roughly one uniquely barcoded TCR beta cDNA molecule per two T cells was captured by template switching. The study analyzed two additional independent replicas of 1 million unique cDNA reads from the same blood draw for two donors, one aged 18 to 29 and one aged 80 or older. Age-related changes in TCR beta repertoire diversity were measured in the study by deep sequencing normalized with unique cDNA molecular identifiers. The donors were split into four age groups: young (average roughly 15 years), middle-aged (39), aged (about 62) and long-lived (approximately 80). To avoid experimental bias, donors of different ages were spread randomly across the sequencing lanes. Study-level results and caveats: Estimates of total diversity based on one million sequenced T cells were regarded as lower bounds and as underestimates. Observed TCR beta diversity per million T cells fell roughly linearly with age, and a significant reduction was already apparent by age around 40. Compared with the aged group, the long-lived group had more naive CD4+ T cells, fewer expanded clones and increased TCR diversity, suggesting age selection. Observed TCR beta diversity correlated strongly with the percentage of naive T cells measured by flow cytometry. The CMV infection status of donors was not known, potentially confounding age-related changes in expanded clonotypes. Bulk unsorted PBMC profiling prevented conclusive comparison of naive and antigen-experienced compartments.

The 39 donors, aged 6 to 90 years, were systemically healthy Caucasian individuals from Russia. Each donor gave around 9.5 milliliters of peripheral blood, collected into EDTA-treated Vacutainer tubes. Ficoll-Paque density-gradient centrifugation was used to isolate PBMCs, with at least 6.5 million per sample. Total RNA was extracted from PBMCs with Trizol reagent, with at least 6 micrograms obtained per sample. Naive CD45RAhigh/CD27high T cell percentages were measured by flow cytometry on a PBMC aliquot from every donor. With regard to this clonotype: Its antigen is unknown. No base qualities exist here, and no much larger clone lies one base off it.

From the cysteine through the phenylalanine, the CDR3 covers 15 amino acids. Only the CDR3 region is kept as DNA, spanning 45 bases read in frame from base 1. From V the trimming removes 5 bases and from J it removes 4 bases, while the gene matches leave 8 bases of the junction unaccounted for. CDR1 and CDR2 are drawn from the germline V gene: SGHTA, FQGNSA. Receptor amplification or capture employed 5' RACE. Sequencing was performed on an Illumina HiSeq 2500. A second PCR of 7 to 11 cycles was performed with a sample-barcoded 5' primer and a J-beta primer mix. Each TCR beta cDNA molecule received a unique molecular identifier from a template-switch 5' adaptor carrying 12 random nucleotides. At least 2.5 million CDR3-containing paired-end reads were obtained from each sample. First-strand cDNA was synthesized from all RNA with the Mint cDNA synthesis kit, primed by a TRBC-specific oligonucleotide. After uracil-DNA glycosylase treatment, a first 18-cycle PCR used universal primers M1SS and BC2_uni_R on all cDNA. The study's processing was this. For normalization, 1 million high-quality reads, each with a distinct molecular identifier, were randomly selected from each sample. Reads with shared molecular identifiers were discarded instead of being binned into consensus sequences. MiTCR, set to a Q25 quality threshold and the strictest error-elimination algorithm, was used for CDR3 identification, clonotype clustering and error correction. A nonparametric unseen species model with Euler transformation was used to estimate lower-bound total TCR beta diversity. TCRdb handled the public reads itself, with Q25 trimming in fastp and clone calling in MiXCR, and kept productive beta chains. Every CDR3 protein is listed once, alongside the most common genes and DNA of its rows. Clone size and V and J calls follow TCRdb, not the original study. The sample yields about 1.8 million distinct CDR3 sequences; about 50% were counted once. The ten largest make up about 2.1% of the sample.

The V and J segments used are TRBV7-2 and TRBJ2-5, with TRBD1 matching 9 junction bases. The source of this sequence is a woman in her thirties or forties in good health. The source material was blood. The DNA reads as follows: TGTGCCAGCAGCGCACAGGGGGCAATTGGAGAGACCCAGTACTTC. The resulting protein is CASSAQGAIGETQYF.